A single sample is the source of the 9 T cell receptor beta chains below, sequenced in a study of multiple sclerosis patients with progressive multifocal leukoencephalopathy. Assay used: immunoSEQ multiplex PCR; TCRdb lists only in-frame clones, some missing. The sample has about 28,000 clones, more than 75% seen once; the top ten hold under 1.2%. Time point denoted: before natalizumab initiation. Source material: PBMCs. The source is a human donor with multiple sclerosis.

This chain connects TRBV4-2 to TRBJ1-1, with TRBD1 identical over 9 bases. The CDR3 extends over 17 amino acids. Losses at the gene ends were 6 bases for V and 3 bases for J; bases not matched to a gene: 14. CDR1 is LGHNA and CDR2 is YNFKEQ in the germline V gene. The CDR3 DNA sequence: TGTGCCAGCAGTCGGTCGGGACAGGGTTTGGCGGACACTGAAGCTTTCTTT. It translates to CASSRSGQGLADTEAFF.

The chain combines TRBV4-3 with TRBJ2-7, with a weak D call TRBD2 (6 bases). The V gene lost 0 bases and the J gene lost 2 bases, with 11 bases spanning the gap. Germline V gene sequence: CDR1 LGHNA, CDR2 YSLEER. CDR3 length equals 15 residues. The chain's CDR3 is CASSQDGGTPYEQYF. As DNA, the CDR3 is TGCGCCAGCAGCCAAGACGGGGGAACCCCCTACGAGCAGTACTTC.

The genes are TRBV4-1 and TRBJ1-1; D ambiguous. V gave up 0 bases and J gave up 8 bases, with 13 bases separating them. Germline CDR1 is MGHRA and CDR2 is YSYEKL. The CDR3 loop spans 14 amino acids. As DNA, the CDR3 is TGCGCCAGCAGCCAAGATAGAGGCTTCGGGGAAGCTTTCTTT. Translated: CASSQDRGFGEAFF.

This chain connects TRBV18 to TRBJ2-5, with TRBD1 matching over 8 bases. This CDR3 is 17 amino acids long. Germline loops: CDR1 KGHSH, CDR2 LQKENI. The ends lost 6 bases at V and 3 bases at J; junction bases unmatched: 15. CDR3 in DNA: TGTGCCAGCTCCCAACCAGGGTCAGGGGGCATCGAAGAGACCCAGTACTTC. Encoded protein: CASSQPGSGGIEETQYF. Together with reference TRBV18 and TRBJ2-5, the CDR3 gives the full variable domain: NAGVMQNPRHLVRRRGQEARLRCSPMKGHSHVYWYRQLPEEGLKFMVYLQKENIIDESGMPKERFSAEFPKEGPSILRIQQVVRGDSAAYFCASSQPGSGGIEETQYFGPGTRLLVL.

The chain carries TRBV11-2 and TRBJ1-2; possible D gene TRBD1, 5 bases. CDR3 size: 13 residues. Germline V lookup: CDR1 SGHAT, CDR2 FQNNGV. Trimming removed 1 base from V and 2 bases from J, with 5 bases in between. CDR3: CASSLGQNYGYTF. In DNA, the CDR3 is TGTGCCAGCAGCTTAGGACAGAACTATGGCTACACCTTC. The full variable domain, with the rest looked up from reference TRBV11-2 and TRBJ1-2, is EAGVAQSPRYKIIEKRQSVAFWCNPISGHATLYWYQQILGQGPKLLIQFQNNGVVDDSQLPKDRFSAERLKGVDSTLKIQPAKLEDSAVYLCASSLGQNYGYTFGSGTRLTVV.

This chain links TRBV19 with TRBJ1-2, with unresolved D. V was trimmed by 5 bases and J by 5 bases, leaving 9 bases between them. This CDR3 is 12 amino acids long. CDR1 and CDR2 from the germline V gene are LNHDA and SQIVND (reference sequence). CDR3 protein: CASSPSVYGYTF. For the CDR3, the DNA is TGTGCCAGTAGTCCCTCTGTGTATGGCTACACCTTC.

V is TRBV5-4 and J is TRBJ1-1; D remains ambiguous. The germline V gene has CDR1 SGHNT and CDR2 YYREEE (reference sequence). The length of the CDR3 is 15 residues. The V end lost 4 bases, the J end lost 1 base, and 14 bases lay between the germline ends. The DNA of the CDR3 is TGTGCCAGCAGCCAAGAAAACCCCCCGAACACTGAAGCTTTCTTT. This translates into CASSQENPPNTEAFF.

The CDR3 sequence is CASSIGQPNTEAFF. Here the CDR3 DNA reads TGTGCCAGTAGTATCGGCCAGCCGAACACTGAAGCTTTCTTT. The chain employs TRBV19 and TRBJ1-1; the D is unclear. The V and J ends lost 3 bases and 1 base respectively, with 9 bases between them. Per the germline V gene, CDR1 is LNHDA and CDR2 is SQIVND (reference sequence). This CDR3 spans 14 amino acids.

The V and J genes are TRBV6-6 and TRBJ2-2, with TRBD1 as a possible D gene (5 bases). CDR1 MNHNY and CDR2 SVGAGI come from the germline V gene (reference sequence). This CDR3 comprises 15 residues. Trimming left V 6 bases short and J 5 bases short, with 16 bases between. CDR3 nucleotide sequence: TGTGCCAGCAGCCCCCCCGGCAGGGTAACCGGGGAGCTGTTTTTT. Protein product: CASSPPGRVTGELFF.